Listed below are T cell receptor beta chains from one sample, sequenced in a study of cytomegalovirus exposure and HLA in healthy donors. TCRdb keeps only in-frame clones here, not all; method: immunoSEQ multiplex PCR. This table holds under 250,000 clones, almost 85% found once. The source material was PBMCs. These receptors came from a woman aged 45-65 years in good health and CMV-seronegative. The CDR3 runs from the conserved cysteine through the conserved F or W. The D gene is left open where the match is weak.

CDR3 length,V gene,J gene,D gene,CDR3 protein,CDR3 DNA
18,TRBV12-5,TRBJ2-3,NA,CASGLVRPTSRAGGPQYF,TGTGCTAGTGGTTTGGTACGCCCCACATCTCGGGCGGGCGGGCCGCAGTATTTT
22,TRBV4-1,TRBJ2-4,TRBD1,CASSQEASGTGLLGGAKNIQYF,TGCGCCAGCAGCCAAGAAGCCTCCGGGACAGGGCTGTTAGGAGGGGCCAAAAACATTCAGTACTTC
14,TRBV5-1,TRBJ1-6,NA,CASSSGGPSSPLHF,TGCGCCAGCAGCTCTGGGGGCCCCAGTTCACCCCTCCACTTT
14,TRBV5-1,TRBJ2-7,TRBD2,CASSLVAGANEQYF,TGCGCCAGCAGCTTGGTAGCGGGAGCTAACGAGCAGTACTTC
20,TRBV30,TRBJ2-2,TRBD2,CAWSVRGHGLAGDGTGELFF,TGTGCCTGGAGTGTCCGGGGGCATGGACTAGCGGGAGACGGCACCGGGGAGCTGTTTTTT
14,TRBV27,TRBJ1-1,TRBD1,CASKGGTGNTEAFF,TGTGCCAGCAAAGGCGGGACAGGGAACACTGAAGCTTTCTTT
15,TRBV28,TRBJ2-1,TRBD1,CASRPGQGNSETQFF,TGTGCCAGCAGACCGGGACAGGGGAATAGCGAGACCCAGTTCTTC
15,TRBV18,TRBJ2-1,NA,CASSPGIRRGNEQFF,TGTGCCAGCTCACCCGGGATCCGGAGGGGCAATGAGCAGTTCTTC
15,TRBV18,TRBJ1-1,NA,CASSPGSYMNTEAFF,TGTGCCAGCTCACCGGGCAGTTACATGAACACTGAAGCTTTCTTT
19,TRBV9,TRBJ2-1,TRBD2,CASSVDWGGSRTRYNEQFF,TGTGCCAGCAGCGTAGATTGGGGGGGATCGAGAACAAGGTACAATGAGCAGTTCTTC
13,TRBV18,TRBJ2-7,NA,CASSPHRDYEQYF,TGTGCCAGCTCACCACACAGGGACTACGAGCAGTACTTC
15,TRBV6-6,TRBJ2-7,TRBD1,CASSLRGQLPYEQYF,TGTGCCAGCAGCCTTCGGGGACAGCTGCCCTACGAGCAGTACTTC
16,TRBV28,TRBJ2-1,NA,CASSSYDFSSYNEQFF,TGTGCCAGCAGTTCTTACGACTTTAGCTCCTACAATGAGCAGTTCTTC
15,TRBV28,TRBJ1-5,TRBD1,CASIIGDRGNQPQHF,TGTGCCAGCATTATAGGGGACAGGGGCAATCAGCCCCAGCATTTT
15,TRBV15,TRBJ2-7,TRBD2,CATSNGLAGLYEQYF,TGTGCCACCAGCAACGGACTAGCGGGACTTTACGAGCAGTACTTC
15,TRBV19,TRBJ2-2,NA,CASTPNRGGTGELFF,TGTGCCAGTACACCAAACAGGGGGGGCACCGGGGAGCTGTTTTTT